Detailed here is one T cell receptor beta chain. This sample was taken from a study of T cell responses to AZD1222 COVID-19 vaccine. V dropped 3 bases and J dropped 1; count of bases not matched to a gene: 5. The CDR3 contains 16 residues. Germline V gene sequence: CDR1 MNHEY, CDR2 SVGAGI. Produced via immunoSEQ multiplex PCR; TCRdb's table is partial and in-frame only. Among fewer than 200,000 clones, over 80% were seen once, and the ten largest hold 3.5% to 5.5%. The J gene is TRBJ2-7, the V gene TRBV6-5; TRBD2 matches at 11 bases. This sequence originates from an adult who received the MenACWY meningococcal vaccine as a control. The starting material was peripheral blood, obtained 28 days after the second dose of the MenACWY control vaccine. The CDR3 protein is CASSYSGLADSYEQYF. The CDR3 nucleotides read TGTGCCAGCAGTTATTCGGGACTAGCGGATTCCTACGAGCAGTACTTC.